These 11 T cell receptor beta chains share one sample of origin, sequenced in a study of T cells in Graves' hyperthyroidism and ophthalmopathy. Template material for amplifying TCR beta CDR3 regions consisted of RNA transcripts. With the HTBI primer set, the TCR CDR3 went through a first round of RT-PCR. One entry per CDR3 protein, called by TCRdb with MiXCR from the multiplex PCR reads. The sample lists 150,000 or so distinct CDR3 sequences, around 20% occurring once. The sample was blood. These receptors were taken from a woman between 50 and 59 years old with Graves' hyperthyroidism that later progressed to Graves' ophthalmopathy.

Only a few counts were recorded for this clonotype. V usage is TRBV27 and J usage is TRBJ1-1; 8 positions match TRBD1. V shed 0 bases, J shed 0 bases, and the junction held 3 bases outside the gene matches. The CDR3 covers 16 residues. Germline V gives CDR1 MNHEY, CDR2 SMNVEV (reference sequence). CDR3 in amino acids: CASSLSGTGMNTEAFF. CDR3 in DNA: TGTGCCAGCAGTTTATCGGGGACAGGAATGAACACTGAAGCTTTCTTT.

This clonotype came up a few times. This chain joins TRBV28 and TRBJ1-4; the match to TRBD1 covers 9 bases. CDR3 size: 14 residues. Germline values: CDR1 MDHEN, CDR2 SYDVKM. Trimming removed 5 bases from V and 6 bases from J; junction bases left unmatched: 4. The CDR3 region is CASSVQGAYEKLFF. The DNA of the CDR3 is TGTGCCAGCAGTGTACAGGGGGCTTATGAAAAACTGTTTTTT.

The chain has TRBV11-2 and TRBJ2-3; D may be TRBD2 (5 bases). This CDR3 spans 16 amino acids. V gave up 6 bases and J gave up 4 bases, with 20 bases separating them. In germline, CDR1 is SGHAT, CDR2 FQNNGV. The CDR3 spells CASRDLLAGLADTQYF. CDR3 DNA sequence: TGTGCCAGCAGGGACTTGCTAGCTGGTTTGGCAGATACGCAGTATTTT.

This clonotype was counted many times. This chain connects TRBV11-2 to TRBJ1-1; D ambiguous. The V gene lost 5 bases and the J gene lost 4 bases, with 8 bases spanning the gap. Germline loops: CDR1 SGHAT, CDR2 FQNNGV. The CDR3 has 12 residues. DNA of the CDR3: TGTGCCAGCAGCCTTGGGGTCACTGAAGCTTTCTTT. Translated: CASSLGVTEAFF.

This chain uses TRBV5-1 with TRBJ2-1; D may match TRBD1 or TRBD2 (5 bases each). Germline V CDR1 and CDR2: SGHRS, YFSETQ. The CDR3 spans 15 residues. Trimming cost V 0 bases and J 6 bases, with 13 bases left between them. The CDR3: CASSLGGSRANEQFF. In nucleotides, the CDR3 is TGCGCCAGCAGCTTGGGGGGGAGCAGGGCCAATGAGCAGTTCTTC. The full variable domain, rest sourced from reference TRBV5-1 and TRBJ2-1, is KAGVTQTPRYLIKTRGQQVTLSCSPISGHRSVSWYQQTPGQGLQFLFEYFSETQRNKGNFPGRFSGRQFSNSRSEMNVSTLELGDSALYLCASSLGGSRANEQFFGPGTRLTVL.

The gene calls are TRBV28 and TRBJ1-1, with D unclear. V gave up 1 base and J gave up 3 bases, with 9 bases separating them. The germline gives CDR1 MDHEN, CDR2 SYDVKM. The CDR3 sequence is 14 residues long. This chain's CDR3 is CASSLSGPDTEAFF. CDR3 bases: TGTGCCAGCAGTTTATCAGGTCCGGACACTGAAGCTTTCTTT.

The V call is TRBV6-1, the J call TRBJ1-4, with D perhaps matching TRBD1 (5 bases). Per germline, CDR1 MNHNS and CDR2 SASEGT. V was shortened by 5 bases and J by 6 bases, with 13 bases between the two germline ends. This CDR3 region has 14 residues. The CDR3 DNA follows: TGTGCCAGCAGTTATGGGGCTGCGGATGAAAAACTGTTTTTT. It specifies CASSYGAADEKLFF.

The rearrangement links TRBV7-9 to TRBJ1-1, with 10 bases that match TRBD1. Germline CDR1 reads SEHNR; CDR2 reads FQNEAQ (reference sequence). After removal of 3 bases from V and 13 bases from J, the junction contained 8 bases not matched to a gene. The CDR3 has 13 residues. This CDR3 reads CASSFPGTGVVFF. In DNA, the CDR3 is TGTGCCAGCAGCTTCCCTGGGACAGGGGTGGTTTTCTTT.

This clonotype was recorded many times. The chain uses TRBV28 and TRBJ1-5, with unresolved D. The CDR3 spans 15 residues. V was shortened by 5 bases and J by 5 bases, with 16 bases between the two germline ends. Germline V gene data show CDR1 as MDHEN and CDR2 as SYDVKM. The CDR3 here is CASSPLTRRHQPQHF. CDR3 DNA sequence: TGTGCCAGCAGTCCTTTGACACGTAGGCATCAGCCCCAGCATTTT.

This clonotype has at least ten counts. This chain connects TRBV20-1 to TRBJ1-6; D not certain. CDR3 length: 15 amino acids. Germline CDR1 reads DFQATT; CDR2 reads SNEGSKA (reference sequence). Between the trimmed V and J ends, which lost 1 base and 0 bases, there was a span of 7 bases. CDR3 residues: CSARVGSSYNSPLHF. The CDR3 nucleotides read TGCAGTGCTAGAGTGGGGAGCTCCTATAATTCACCCCTCCACTTT.

The chain combines TRBV6-6 with TRBJ1-2; D might be TRBD1 (6 bases). Germline CDR1 is MNHNY and CDR2 is SVGAGI (reference sequence). V lost 0 bases to trimming and J lost 0 bases, with 20 bases between them. The CDR3 runs 19 residues. For the CDR3, the DNA is TGTGCCAGCAGTTACTCGAGCAGGGGACCTTACAAAGCTAACTATGGCTACACCTTC. This codes for CASSYSSRGPYKANYGYTF.